Below are 21 T cell receptor beta chains sequenced from a single sample in a study of blood T cells in healthy people across ages. With a J-beta primer mix and a sample-barcoded 5' primer, a second PCR ran 7 to 11 cycles. TCRdb re-called the 5' RACE reads with MiXCR, one entry per CDR3 protein. Of some 1.1 million distinct CDR3 sequences in the sample, 35% to 40% are singletons; the top ten hold about 12%. Sequenced: blood. Source of these receptors: a young man in good health.

This chain uses TRBV7-9 with TRBJ2-3; D is ambiguous. V was pared by 1 base and J by 6 bases, with 14 bases between. The CDR3 runs to 15 residues. CDR1 and CDR2 (germline): SEHNR, FQNEAQ (reference sequence). This CDR3 is CASSLVAGIRDTQYF. The CDR3 bases are TGTGCCAGCAGCTTAGTTGCTGGGATTAGGGATACGCAGTATTTT.

In the case of this clonotype: A junction boundary mismatches the germline segment, possibly from a read error. The rearrangement joins TRBV12-3 or TRBV12-4 to TRBJ2-3; 10 nucleotides match TRBD2. This CDR3 region has 15 residues. The CDR3 sequence: CASSFSSGGADAQYF. CDR3 DNA: TGTGCCAGCAGTTTCTCAAGCGGGGGGGCAGATGCGCAGTATTTT.

Many counts were recorded for this clonotype. An end of the junction does not agree with germline; a read error may underlie this. The V and J genes are TRBV6-5 and TRBJ2-3, with D maybe TRBD2 (6 bases). Germline loops: CDR1 MNHEY, CDR2 SVGAGI. The CDR3 consists of 14 residues. CDR3 residues: CASSLGLITDTQYF. As DNA, the CDR3 is TGCGCCAGCAGCTTGGGACTTATCACAGATACGCAGTATTTT.

The J gene is TRBJ2-3, the V gene TRBV7-9; the match to TRBD2 covers 10 bases. This CDR3 region has 16 residues. The germline V gene encodes CDR1 SEHNR and CDR2 FQNEAQ (reference sequence). V was clipped by 3 bases and J by 14 bases; unmatched bases: 17. The CDR3 reads CASSFLLAGGRRYAYF. The DNA of the CDR3 is TGTGCCAGCAGCTTTTTATTAGCGGGAGGAAGAAGATACGCGTATTTT.

The V call is TRBV3-1, the J call TRBJ2-5; D is possibly TRBD1 (5 bases). Per germline, CDR1 LGHDT and CDR2 YNNKEL (reference sequence). V shed 1 base and J shed 11 bases, with 23 bases lying between them. This CDR3 region has 16 residues. The CDR3 DNA reads as TGTGCCAGCAGCCAAGTTCAGGGATTTTCCTACAATGAGCAGTACTTC. It encodes CASSQVQGFSYNEQYF.

This clonotype has only one observation. The V and J genes are TRBV2 and TRBJ2-1; a possible D gene is TRBD1 (6 bases). The DNA matches TRBJ2-7 better at its end, which makes the J call doubtful. The CDR3 consists of 16 residues. Germline CDR1 is SNHLY and CDR2 is FYNNEI. In nucleotides, the CDR3 is TGTGCCAGCAGTGTCCGACAGGCGACCTCCTACAATGAGCAGTACTTC. This translates into CASSVRQATSYNEQYF.

This clonotype appeared many times. The chain carries TRBV4-1 and TRBJ2-3; D unclear. V lost 1 base, J lost 2 bases, and 4 bases lay in between. Germline values: CDR1 MGHRA, CDR2 YSYEKL. There are 13 residues in the CDR3. The CDR3, as DNA: TGCGCCAGCAGCCAAGCCTTCACAGATACGCAGTATTTT. Translation gives CASSQAFTDTQYF.

The chain links TRBV6-2 or TRBV6-3 to TRBJ2-5; no definite D call. V lost 6 bases to trimming and J lost 3 bases, with 11 bases between them. The germline CDR1 and CDR2 sequences are MNHEY and SVGEGT. The length of the CDR3 is 13 residues. The CDR3: CASRENPKETQYF. The CDR3 coding sequence is TGTGCCAGCAGGGAGAACCCCAAAGAGACCCAGTACTTC.

The J gene is TRBJ1-4, the V gene TRBV11-2, with D possibly TRBD1 on 6 matching bases. V lost 8 bases and J 2 bases, leaving 15 bases between the germline ends. CDR3 length: 15 amino acids. Germline V gives CDR1 SGHAT, CDR2 FQNNGV. The CDR3 region has the DNA TGTGCCAGCGCCAGTCAGGGGTCTACTAATGAAAAACTGTTTTTT. Translating gives CASASQGSTNEKLFF.

Details on this clonotype: Being one base from a much bigger clone, this may be a read error. This rearrangement joins TRBV4-3 to TRBJ2-1; TRBD2 agrees at 13 bases. Germline lookup yields CDR1 LGHNA and CDR2 YSLEER. This CDR3 contains 17 residues. The chain's CDR3 is CTSSQQGTSGAYNEQFF. In DNA form, the CDR3 reads TGCACCAGCAGCCAACAGGGGACTAGCGGGGCTTACAATGAGCAGTTCTTC.

V and J are TRBV4-3 and TRBJ1-2; D call uncertain. Trimming removed 2 bases at V and 8 bases at J, with 15 bases between. The CDR3 is 14 residues long. Looked up from germline, CDR1 is LGHNA and CDR2 is YSLEER. The CDR3 loop is CASSQSSGFRGYTF. The CDR3 DNA is TGCGCCAGCAGCCAAAGTTCCGGGTTTAGAGGCTACACCTTC.

As DNA, the CDR3 is TGTGCCAGCAGCTTAAGTCTGGGGGTCGGGGAGCTGTTTTTT. Translation gives CASSLSLGVGELFF. The rearrangement joins TRBV7-2 to TRBJ2-2; either TRBD1 or TRBD2 may supply D (5 bases each). CDR3 length: 14 amino acids. V was shortened by 2 bases and J by 7 bases, with 11 bases between the two germline ends. Germline CDR1 reads SGHTA; CDR2 reads FQGNSA.

This sequence joins TRBV7-2 and TRBJ2-4, with 12 bases that match TRBD2. Germline CDR1 reads SGHTA; CDR2 reads FQGNSA. Trimming removed 5 bases from V and 3 bases from J; junction bases left unmatched: 14. The CDR3 loop spans 19 amino acids. As DNA, the CDR3 is TGTGCCAGCAGCACTGGCCCTAGCGGGGGGGCCTTTGTCAAAAACATTCAGTACTTC. It yields the protein CASSTGPSGGAFVKNIQYF.

The chain joins TRBV7-2 to TRBJ2-1; TRBD2 agrees at 8 bases. CDR1 and CDR2 from the germline V gene are SGHTA and FQGNSA. This CDR3 comprises 15 residues. With V trimmed by 7 bases and J by 4 bases, 9 bases remained unmatched. The CDR3 is CASNPGGGPYNEQFF. The CDR3 DNA reads TGTGCCAGCAACCCGGGCGGGGGGCCATACAATGAGCAGTTCTTC.

This chain joins TRBV12-3 or TRBV12-4 and TRBJ2-1; TRBD2 agrees at 8 bases. V shed 6 bases, J shed 8 bases, and the junction held 12 bases outside the gene matches. CDR3 length: 15 amino acids. Written as DNA, the CDR3 is TGTGCCAGCAGGTCGGGGGGGTCAGGGAATTATGAGCAGTTCTTC. Translation: CASRSGGSGNYEQFF.

The rearrangement joins TRBV29-1 to TRBJ1-1; TRBD1 is a possible D gene (5 bases). Per germline, CDR1 SQVTM and CDR2 ANQGSEA. V was pared by 8 bases and J by 0 bases, with 10 bases between. The CDR3 is 12 amino acids. The CDR3 loop reads CSSGGLNTEAFF. The CDR3 DNA follows: TGCAGCTCGGGGGGGTTGAACACTGAAGCTTTCTTT. The full variable domain, rest sourced from reference TRBV29-1 and TRBJ1-1, is SAVISQKPSRDICQRGTSLTIQCQVDSQVTMMFWYRQQPGQSLTLIATANQGSEATYESGFVIDKFPISRPNLTFSTLTVSNMSPEDSSIYLCSSGGLNTEAFFGQGTRLTVV.

V usage is TRBV12-3 or TRBV12-4 and J usage is TRBJ1-1; the D gene is possibly TRBD1 (5 bases). This CDR3 contains 13 residues. V dropped 7 bases and J dropped 4 bases, with 13 bases sitting between them. The CDR3 DNA reads TGTGCCAGCACTCACAGGCCTGGCACTGAAGCTTTCTTT. It is translated as CASTHRPGTEAFF.

This clonotype was seen only a few times. The chain's CDR3 is CASSLAMLRGRIGYTF. CDR3 nucleotide sequence: TGTGCCAGCAGTTTAGCGATGCTGAGGGGCAGGATTGGCTACACCTTC. The V call is TRBV12-3 or TRBV12-4, the J call TRBJ1-2, with a tentative D call TRBD1 (5 bases). The CDR3 totals 16 residues. Trimming cost V 0 bases and J 7 bases, with 18 bases left between them.

This clonotype occurred a few times. The rearrangement uses TRBV20-1 and TRBJ2-1, with D tentatively TRBD1 or TRBD2 (5 bases each). V was cut by 1 base and J by 4 bases, with 23 bases left in between. The germline CDR1 and CDR2 sequences are DFQATT and SNEGSKA (reference sequence). The CDR3 totals 18 residues. This CDR3 is CSARALPGLAVWYNEQFF. The DNA of the CDR3 is TGCAGTGCTAGAGCATTACCGGGGCTAGCAGTCTGGTACAATGAGCAGTTCTTC.

This clonotype occurred a few times. The chain uses TRBV20-1 and TRBJ2-7; 12 nucleotides agree with TRBD2. This CDR3 has 16 amino acids. The germline CDR1 and CDR2 sequences are DFQATT and SNEGSKA (reference sequence). Losses at the gene ends were 1 base for V and 3 bases for J; bases not matched to a gene: 7. CDR3 sequence (DNA): TGCAGTGCTAGAGCAGAGACTAGCGGGGGACTCTACGAGCAGTACTTC. This codes for CSARAETSGGLYEQYF.

Of note for this clonotype: A much larger clone lies a single base off, so this may be a read error. This chain joins TRBV6-6 and TRBJ1-2; no firm D call. CDR3 length: 11 amino acids. The germline V gene has CDR1 MNHNY and CDR2 SVGAGI (reference sequence). The CDR3 reads CASSYRYGNTF. CDR3 sequence (DNA): TGTGCCAGCAGTTATCGCTATGGCAACACCTTC.